The source of this T cell receptor (beta chain) is a study of beta chain features in type 1 diabetes. The study's findings and limits: Type 1 diabetes patients had TCRB CDR3s that were shorter (moderately but significantly so) in all four CD4+ subsets. The influence of HLA type on TCRB rearrangement stayed undetermined. For type 1 diabetes patients, VDJ junctions showed fewer insertions and more deletions.

Every isolated RNA sample was fully reverse transcribed, so sequencing captured expressed TCRB transcripts. The assay was immunoSEQ multiplex PCR, and TCRdb's table has in-frame clones only and misses some. The sample includes hundreds of thousands of clones, roughly 13% of them seen just once. The CDR3 runs 14 residues. V was pared by 1 base and J by 6 bases, with 9 bases between. Germline loops: CDR1 SGHVS, CDR2 FQNEAQ. Comments on this clone: Its specificity is not known.

One heparinised blood draw averaging around 100 mL was given by each donor. CD45RO/CCR7/CD25/CD127/CD95/CD27 sorting isolated CD4+ naive, central memory, regulatory and stem cell-like memory cells. Sample: naive CD4+ T cells from blood. The source is a man between 18 and 35 years old with type 1 diabetes. The rearrangement uses TRBV7-8 and TRBJ1-4; D is ambiguous. DNA for the CDR3: TGTGCCAGCAGCTTAGATGGAGCGGATGAAAAACTGTTTTTT. It yields the protein CASSLDGADEKLFF.